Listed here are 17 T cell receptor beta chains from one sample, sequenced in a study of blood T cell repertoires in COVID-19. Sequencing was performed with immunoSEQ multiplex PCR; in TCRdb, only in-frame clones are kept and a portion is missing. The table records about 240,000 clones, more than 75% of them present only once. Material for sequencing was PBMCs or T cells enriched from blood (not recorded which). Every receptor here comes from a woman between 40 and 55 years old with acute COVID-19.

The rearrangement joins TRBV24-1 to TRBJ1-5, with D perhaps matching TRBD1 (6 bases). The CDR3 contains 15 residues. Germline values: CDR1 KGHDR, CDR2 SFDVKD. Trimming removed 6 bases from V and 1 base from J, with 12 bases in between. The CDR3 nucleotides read TGTGCCACCAGTTCTACGGGACAAAGCAATCAGCCCCAGCATTTT. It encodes CATSSTGQSNQPQHF.

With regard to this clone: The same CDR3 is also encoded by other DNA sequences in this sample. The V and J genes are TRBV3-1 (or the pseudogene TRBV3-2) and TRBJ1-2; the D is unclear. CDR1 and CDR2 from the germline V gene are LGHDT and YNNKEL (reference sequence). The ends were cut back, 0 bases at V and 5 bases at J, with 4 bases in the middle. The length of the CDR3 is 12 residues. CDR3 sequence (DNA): TGTGCCAGCAGCCAAGACCTATATGGCTACACCTTC. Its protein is CASSQDLYGYTF.

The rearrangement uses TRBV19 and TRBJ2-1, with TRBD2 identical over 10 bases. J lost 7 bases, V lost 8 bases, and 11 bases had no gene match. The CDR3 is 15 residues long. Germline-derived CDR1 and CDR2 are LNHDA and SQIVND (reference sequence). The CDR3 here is CASLQTSGSINEQFF. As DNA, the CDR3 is TGTGCCAGTCTACAGACTAGCGGGTCGATAAATGAGCAGTTCTTC.

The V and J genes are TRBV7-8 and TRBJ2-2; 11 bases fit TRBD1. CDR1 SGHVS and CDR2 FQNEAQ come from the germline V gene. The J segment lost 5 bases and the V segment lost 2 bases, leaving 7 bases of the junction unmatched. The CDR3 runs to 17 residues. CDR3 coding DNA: TGTGCCAGCAGCTTATGGGGAGGACAGGGGGCAACCGGGGAGCTGTTTTTT. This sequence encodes CASSLWGGQGATGELFF.

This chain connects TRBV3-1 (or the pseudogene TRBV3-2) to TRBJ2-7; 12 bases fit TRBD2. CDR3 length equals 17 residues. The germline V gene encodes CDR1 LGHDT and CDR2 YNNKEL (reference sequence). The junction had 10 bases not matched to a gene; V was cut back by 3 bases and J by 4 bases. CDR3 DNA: TGTGCCAGCAGCCATACCGACCTAGCGGGAGGGCTTTACGAGCAGTACTTC. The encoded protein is CASSHTDLAGGLYEQYF.

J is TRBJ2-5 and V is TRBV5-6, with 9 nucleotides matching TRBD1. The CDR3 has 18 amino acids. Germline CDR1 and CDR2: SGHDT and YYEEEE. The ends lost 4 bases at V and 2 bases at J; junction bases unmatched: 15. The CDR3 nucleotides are TGTGCCAGCAGCGATCTAACCGGGACAGGGACAATACAAGAGACCCAGTACTTC. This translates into CASSDLTGTGTIQETQYF.

CDR3 amino acids: CASRPRVQETQYF. The CDR3 coding sequence is TGTGCCAGCAGGCCCCGGGTACAAGAGACCCAGTACTTC. The chain couples TRBV12-3 or TRBV12-4 to TRBJ2-5; no firm D call. Deletions cut 6 bases from V and 2 bases from J, with 10 bases between. This CDR3 has 13 residues.

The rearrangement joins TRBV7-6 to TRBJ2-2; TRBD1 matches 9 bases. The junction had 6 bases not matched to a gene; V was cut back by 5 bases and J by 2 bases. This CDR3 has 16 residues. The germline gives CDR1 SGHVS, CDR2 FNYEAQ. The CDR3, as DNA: TGTGCCAGCAGCCCTCAGGACAGGGGAAACACCGGGGAGCTGTTTTTT. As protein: CASSPQDRGNTGELFF.

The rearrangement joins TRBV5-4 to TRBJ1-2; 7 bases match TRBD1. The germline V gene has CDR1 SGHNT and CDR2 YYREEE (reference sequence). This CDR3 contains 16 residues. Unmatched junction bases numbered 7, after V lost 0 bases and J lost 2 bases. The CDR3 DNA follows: TGTGCCAGCAGCTTGGAAGGGGGCGGTTCCAACTATGGCTACACCTTC. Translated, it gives CASSLEGGGSNYGYTF.

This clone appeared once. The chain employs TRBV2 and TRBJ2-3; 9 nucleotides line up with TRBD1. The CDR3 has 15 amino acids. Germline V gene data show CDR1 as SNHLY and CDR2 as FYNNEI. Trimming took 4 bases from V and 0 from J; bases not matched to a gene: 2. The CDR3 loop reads CASSGQGESTDTQYF. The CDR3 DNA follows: TGTGCCAGCAGTGGACAGGGGGAAAGCACAGATACGCAGTATTTT.

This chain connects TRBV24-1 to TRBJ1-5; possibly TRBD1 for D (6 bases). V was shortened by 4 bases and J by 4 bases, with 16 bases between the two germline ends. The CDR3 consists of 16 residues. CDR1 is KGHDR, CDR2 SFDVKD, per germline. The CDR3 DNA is TGTGCCACCAGTGACTCAGCACAGGGCTCTAATCAGCCCCAGCATTTT. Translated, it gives CATSDSAQGSNQPQHF.

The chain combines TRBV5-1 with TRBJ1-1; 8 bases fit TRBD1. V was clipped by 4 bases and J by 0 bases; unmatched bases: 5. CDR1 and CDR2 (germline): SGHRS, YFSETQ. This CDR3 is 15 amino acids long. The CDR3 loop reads CASSVTGAVNTEAFF. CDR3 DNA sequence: TGCGCCAGCAGCGTGACAGGGGCAGTGAACACTGAAGCTTTCTTT.

The CDR3 coding sequence is TGTGCCAGCAGTACCTCTATCCGGGACAGGGTCTTCGAGCAGTACTTC. Its translation is CASSTSIRDRVFEQYF. The V gene is TRBV27, the J gene TRBJ2-7, with 9 bases lining up with TRBD1. The V and J ends lost 5 bases and 6 bases, in that order; junction bases with no gene match: 14. CDR1 and CDR2 (germline): MNHEY, SMNVEV (reference sequence). The CDR3 is made up of 16 amino acids.

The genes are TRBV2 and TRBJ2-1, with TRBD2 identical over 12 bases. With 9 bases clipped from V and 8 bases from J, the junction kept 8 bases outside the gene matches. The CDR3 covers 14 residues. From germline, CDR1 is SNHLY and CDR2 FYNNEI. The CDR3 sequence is CASTGLAGSHEQFF. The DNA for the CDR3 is TGTGCCAGTACCGGACTAGCGGGATCGCATGAGCAGTTCTTC.

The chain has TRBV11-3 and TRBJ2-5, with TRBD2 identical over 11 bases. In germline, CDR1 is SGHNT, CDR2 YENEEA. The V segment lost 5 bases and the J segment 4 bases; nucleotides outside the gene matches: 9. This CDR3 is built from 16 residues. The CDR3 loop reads CASSRGTSGGGETQYF. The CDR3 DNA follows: TGTGCCAGCAGCCGTGGGACTAGCGGAGGGGGAGAGACCCAGTACTTC. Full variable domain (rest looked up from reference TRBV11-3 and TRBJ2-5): EAGVVQSPRYKIIEKKQPVAFWCNPISGHNTLYWYLQNLGQGPELLIRYENEEAVDDSQLPKDRFSAERLKGVDSTLKIQPAELGDSAVYLCASSRGTSGGGETQYFGPGTRLLVL.

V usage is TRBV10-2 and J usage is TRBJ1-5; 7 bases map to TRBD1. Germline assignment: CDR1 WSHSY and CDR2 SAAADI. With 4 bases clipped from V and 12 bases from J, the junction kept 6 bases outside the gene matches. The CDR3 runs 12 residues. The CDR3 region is CASSGYRGRQHF. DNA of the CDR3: TGCGCCAGCAGTGGTTACAGGGGCCGCCAGCATTTT.

The CDR3 DNA reads TGCGCCAGCAGTGAGTCTTTCCAGACAGGGCCCTCTGGGGCCAACGTCCTGACTTTC. Protein sequence: CASSESFQTGPSGANVLTF. This chain joins TRBV10-1 and TRBJ2-6; 7 bases fit TRBD1. The germline V gene encodes CDR1 WNHNN and CDR2 SYGVQD (reference sequence). Trimming at V came to 0 bases and at J to 0 bases, leaving 8 bases not matched to a gene. There are 19 residues in the CDR3.